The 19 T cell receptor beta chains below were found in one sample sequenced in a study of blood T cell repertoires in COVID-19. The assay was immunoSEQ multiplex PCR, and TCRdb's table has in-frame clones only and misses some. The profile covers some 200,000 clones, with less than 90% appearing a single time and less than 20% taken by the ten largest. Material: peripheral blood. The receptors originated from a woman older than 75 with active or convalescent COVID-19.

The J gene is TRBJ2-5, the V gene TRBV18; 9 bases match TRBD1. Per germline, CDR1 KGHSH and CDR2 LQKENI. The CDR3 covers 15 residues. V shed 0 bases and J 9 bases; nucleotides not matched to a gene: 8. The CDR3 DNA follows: TGTGCCAGCTCACCACCGGGACAGGGACCAGGGGCCCAGTACTTC. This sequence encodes CASSPPGQGPGAQYF.

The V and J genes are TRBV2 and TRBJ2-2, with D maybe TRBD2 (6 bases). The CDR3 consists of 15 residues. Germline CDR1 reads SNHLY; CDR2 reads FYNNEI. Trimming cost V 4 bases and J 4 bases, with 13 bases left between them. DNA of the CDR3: TGTGCCAGCAGTGTGGGACTTCCTGGCACCGGGGAGCTGTTTTTT. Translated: CASSVGLPGTGELFF.

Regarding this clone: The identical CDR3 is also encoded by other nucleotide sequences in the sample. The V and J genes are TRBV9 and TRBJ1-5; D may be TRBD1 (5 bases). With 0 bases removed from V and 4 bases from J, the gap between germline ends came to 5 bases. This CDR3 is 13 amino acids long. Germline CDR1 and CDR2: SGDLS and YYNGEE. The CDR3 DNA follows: TGTGCCAGCAGCGTAGACAGGAATCAGCCCCAGCATTTT. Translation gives CASSVDRNQPQHF.

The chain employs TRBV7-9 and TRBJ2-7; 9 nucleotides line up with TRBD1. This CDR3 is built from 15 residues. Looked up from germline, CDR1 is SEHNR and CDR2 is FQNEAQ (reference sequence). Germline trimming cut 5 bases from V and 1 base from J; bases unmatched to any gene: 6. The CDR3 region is CASSPWTGDSYEQYF. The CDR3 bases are TGTGCCAGCAGCCCCTGGACAGGGGATTCCTACGAGCAGTACTTC.

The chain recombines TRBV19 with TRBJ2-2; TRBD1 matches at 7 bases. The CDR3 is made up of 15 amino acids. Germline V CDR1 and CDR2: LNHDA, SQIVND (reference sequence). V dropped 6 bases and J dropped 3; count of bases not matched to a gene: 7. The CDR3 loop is CASRVRGLDTGELFF. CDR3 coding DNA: TGTGCCAGTAGGGTGAGGGGGCTGGACACCGGGGAGCTGTTTTTT. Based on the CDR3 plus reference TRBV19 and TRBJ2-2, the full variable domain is DGGITQSPKYLFRKEGQNVTLSCEQNLNHDAMYWYRQDPGQGLRLIYYSQIVNDFQKGDIAEGYSVSREKKESFPLTVTSAQKNPTAFYLCASRVRGLDTGELFFGEGSRLTVL.

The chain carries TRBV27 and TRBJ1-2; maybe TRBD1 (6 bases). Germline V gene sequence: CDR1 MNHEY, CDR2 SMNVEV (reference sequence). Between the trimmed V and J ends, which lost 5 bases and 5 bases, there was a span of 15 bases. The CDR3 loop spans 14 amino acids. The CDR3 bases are TGTGCCAGCAGTCCCAGGGAAGGGGGATATGGCTACACCTTC. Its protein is CASSPREGGYGYTF.

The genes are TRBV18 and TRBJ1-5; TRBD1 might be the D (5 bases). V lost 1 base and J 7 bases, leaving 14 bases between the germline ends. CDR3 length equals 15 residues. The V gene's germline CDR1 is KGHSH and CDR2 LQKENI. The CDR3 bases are TGTGCCAGCTCACCACTAGGCCAGGGCAGCCAGCCCCAGCATTTT. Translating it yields CASSPLGQGSQPQHF. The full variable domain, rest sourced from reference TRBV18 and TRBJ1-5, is NAGVMQNPRHLVRRRGQEARLRCSPMKGHSHVYWYRQLPEEGLKFMVYLQKENIIDESGMPKERFSAEFPKEGPSILRIQQVVRGDSAAYFCASSPLGQGSQPQHFGDGTRLSIL.

The CDR3 region has the DNA TGCGCCAGCAGCCTGCAAGTAGGGACTAGCGGGGCTACATTGACTAGCACAGATACGCAGTATTTT. It codes for CASSLQVGTSGATLTSTDTQYF. J is TRBJ2-3 and V is TRBV4-1; 13 bases line up with TRBD2. Germline V gene data show CDR1 as MGHRA and CDR2 as YSYEKL. With 4 bases clipped from V and 0 bases from J, the junction kept 19 bases outside the gene matches. This CDR3 is built from 22 residues.

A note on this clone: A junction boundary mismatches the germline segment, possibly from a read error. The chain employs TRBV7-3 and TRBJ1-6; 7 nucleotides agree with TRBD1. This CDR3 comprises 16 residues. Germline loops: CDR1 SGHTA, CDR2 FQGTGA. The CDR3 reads CASSVTGDPYNSPLHF. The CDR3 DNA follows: TGTGCCAGCAGCGTAACAGGGGATCCCTATAATTCACCCCTCCACTTT.

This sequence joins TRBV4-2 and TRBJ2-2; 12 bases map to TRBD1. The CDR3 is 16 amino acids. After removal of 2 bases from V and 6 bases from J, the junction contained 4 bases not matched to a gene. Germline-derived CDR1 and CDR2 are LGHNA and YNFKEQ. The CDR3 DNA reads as TGTGCCAGCAGCCAATCCGGGACAGGGGGCGCCGGGGAGCTGTTTTTT. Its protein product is CASSQSGTGGAGELFF.

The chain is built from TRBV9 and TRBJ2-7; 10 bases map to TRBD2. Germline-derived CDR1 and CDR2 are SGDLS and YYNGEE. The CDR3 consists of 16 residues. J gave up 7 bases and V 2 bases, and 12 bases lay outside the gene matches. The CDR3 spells CASSVSLAGVSGEQYF. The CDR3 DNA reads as TGTGCCAGCAGCGTTTCGCTAGCGGGAGTGTCGGGAGAGCAGTACTTC.

DNA for the CDR3: TGTGCTAGTGGTCCCCCCTCAGTAGCGCCCTCCTACGAGCAGTACTTC. It codes for CASGPPSVAPSYEQYF. The gene calls are TRBV12-5 and TRBJ2-7, with D perhaps TRBD2 (5 bases). Germline V CDR1 and CDR2: LGHNT, FRNRAP. The CDR3 runs to 16 residues. Trimming removed 5 bases at V and 0 bases at J, with 17 bases between.

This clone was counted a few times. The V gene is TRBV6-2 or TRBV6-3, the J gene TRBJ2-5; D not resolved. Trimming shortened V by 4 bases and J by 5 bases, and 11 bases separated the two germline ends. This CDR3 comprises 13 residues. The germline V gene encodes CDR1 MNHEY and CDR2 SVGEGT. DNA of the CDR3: TGTGCCAGCAGTTTTTTGACTGGGGAGACCCAGTACTTC. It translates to CASSFLTGETQYF.

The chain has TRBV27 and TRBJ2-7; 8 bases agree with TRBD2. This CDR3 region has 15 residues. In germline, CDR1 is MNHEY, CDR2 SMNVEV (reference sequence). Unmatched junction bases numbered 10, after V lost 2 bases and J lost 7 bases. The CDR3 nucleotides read TGTGCCAGCAGTTTAGTGGTTACGGGGGGGACGGAGCAGTACTTC. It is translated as CASSLVVTGGTEQYF.

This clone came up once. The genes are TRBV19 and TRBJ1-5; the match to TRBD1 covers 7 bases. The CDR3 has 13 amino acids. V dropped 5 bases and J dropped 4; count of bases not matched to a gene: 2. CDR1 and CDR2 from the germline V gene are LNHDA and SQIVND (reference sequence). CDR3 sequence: CASSDRVNQPQHF. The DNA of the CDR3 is TGTGCCAGTAGTGACAGGGTTAATCAGCCCCAGCATTTT. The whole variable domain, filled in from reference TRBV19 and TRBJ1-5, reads DGGITQSPKYLFRKEGQNVTLSCEQNLNHDAMYWYRQDPGQGLRLIYYSQIVNDFQKGDIAEGYSVSREKKESFPLTVTSAQKNPTAFYLCASSDRVNQPQHFGDGTRLSIL.

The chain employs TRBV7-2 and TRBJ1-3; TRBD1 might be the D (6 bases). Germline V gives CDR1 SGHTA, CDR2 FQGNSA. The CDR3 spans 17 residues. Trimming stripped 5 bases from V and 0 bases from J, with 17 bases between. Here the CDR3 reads CASSAGGGHRSGNTIYF. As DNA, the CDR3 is TGTGCCAGCAGCGCCGGGGGGGGACACCGCTCTGGAAACACCATATATTTT.

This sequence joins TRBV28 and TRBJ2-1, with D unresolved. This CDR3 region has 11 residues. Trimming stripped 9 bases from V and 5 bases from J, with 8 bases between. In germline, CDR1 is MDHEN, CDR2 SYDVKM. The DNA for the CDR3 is TGTGCCAGTATATTAAACAATGAGCAGTTCTTC. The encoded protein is CASILNNEQFF. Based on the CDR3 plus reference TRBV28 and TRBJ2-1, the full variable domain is DVKVTQSSRYLVKRTGEKVFLECVQDMDHENMFWYRQDPGLGLRLIYFSYDVKMKEKGDIPEGYSVSREKKERFSLILESASTNQTSMYLCASILNNEQFFGPGTRLTVL.

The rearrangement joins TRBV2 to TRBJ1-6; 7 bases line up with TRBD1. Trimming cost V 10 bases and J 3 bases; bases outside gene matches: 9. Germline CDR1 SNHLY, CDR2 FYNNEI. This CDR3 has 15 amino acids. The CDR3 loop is CATSGQLDYNSPLHF. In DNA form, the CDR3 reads TGTGCCACCTCGGGACAGCTCGACTATAATTCACCCCTCCACTTT.

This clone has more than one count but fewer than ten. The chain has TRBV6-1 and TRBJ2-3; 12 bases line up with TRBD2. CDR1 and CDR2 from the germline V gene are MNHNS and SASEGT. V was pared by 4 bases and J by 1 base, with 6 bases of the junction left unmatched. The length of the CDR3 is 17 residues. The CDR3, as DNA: TGTGCCAGCAGTGCTCGGACTAGCGGGGTCGGCACAGATACGCAGTATTTT. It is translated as CASSARTSGVGTDTQYF.